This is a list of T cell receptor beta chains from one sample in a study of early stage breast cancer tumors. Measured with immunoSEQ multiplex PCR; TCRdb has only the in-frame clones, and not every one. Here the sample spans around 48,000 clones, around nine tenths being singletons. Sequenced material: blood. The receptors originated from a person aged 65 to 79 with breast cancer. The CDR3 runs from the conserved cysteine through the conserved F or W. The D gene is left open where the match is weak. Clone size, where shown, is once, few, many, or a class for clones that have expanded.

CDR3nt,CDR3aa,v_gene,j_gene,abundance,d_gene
TGTGCCAGCAGCTTCGGCGGGGCTACTTACGAGCAGTACTTC,CASSFGGATYEQYF,TRBV11-2,TRBJ2-7,NA,NA
TGTGCCAGCAGCCGGTACGGACAGGAAGGGATCTATGGCTACACCTTC,CASSRYGQEGIYGYTF,TRBV9,TRBJ1-2,NA,TRBD1
TGTGCCAGCAGCGGCACTACCGACTACGAGCAGTACTTC,CASSGTTDYEQYF,TRBV5-4,TRBJ2-7,NA,NA
TGTGCCTGGAGTCGACAGGGGGCAATAAACTCTGGAAACACCATATATTTT,CAWSRQGAINSGNTIYF,TRBV30,TRBJ1-3,NA,TRBD1
TGCGCCAGCAGCTTGGTGCCGGGACAGGGAAGTTCACCCCTCCACTTT,CASSLVPGQGSSPLHF,TRBV5-1,TRBJ1-6,NA,TRBD1
TGTGCCAGCAGCTTGTTCCAGGGCCTTAATCAGCCCCAGCATTTT,CASSLFQGLNQPQHF,TRBV5-6,TRBJ1-5,NA,NA
TGTGCCAGCAGCTTCCCCGGGACAGGGGCCAACTATGGCTACACCTTC,CASSFPGTGANYGYTF,TRBV5-8,TRBJ1-2,NA,TRBD1
TGTGCCAGCAGTACCCCCTACAGACCCCCGGAGACCCAGTACTTC,CASSTPYRPPETQYF,TRBV6-1,TRBJ2-5,NA,NA
TGTGCCAGCAGCTTTGGCAGTTATAGCAATCAGCCCCAGCATTTT,CASSFGSYSNQPQHF,TRBV7-9,TRBJ1-5,NA,NA
TGTGCCAGTAGTATAGTGACAGGAGGATCTGGCTACACCTTC,CASSIVTGGSGYTF,TRBV19,TRBJ1-2,once,NA
TGTGCCAGCAGCTTGCTCAGGGGGCGAGCTGAAGAGACCCAGTACTTC,CASSLLRGRAEETQYF,TRBV5-4,TRBJ2-5,once,TRBD1
TGTGCCAGCAGTTACGCAGAAGGCTACACCTTC,CASSYAEGYTF,TRBV28,TRBJ1-2,NA,NA
TGTGCCAGTAGTACCCAGAGTAGCGGGACAGATAATTCACCCCTCCACTTT,CASSTQSSGTDNSPLHF,TRBV19,TRBJ1-6,NA,TRBD1
TGTGCCGGCGGGGGGCGCTATGGCTACACCTTC,CAGGGRYGYTF,TRBV6-7,TRBJ1-2,NA,NA
TGTGCCAGCAGTCACCGGGACTCAAGACAAGAGACCCAGTACTTC,CASSHRDSRQETQYF,TRBV28,TRBJ2-5,NA,NA
TGTGCCAGCAGCGTCCGGGACAGGGTAGGAGTACATGGCTACACCTTC,CASSVRDRVGVHGYTF,TRBV9,TRBJ1-2,NA,TRBD1
TGTGCCAGTTGGGGAGGTGGGTATCAGCCCCAGCATTTT,CASWGGGYQPQHF,TRBV10-3,TRBJ1-5,NA,NA
TGTGCCAGCAGTTTAGGGGTCATCGACTATGGCTACACCTTC,CASSLGVIDYGYTF,TRBV5-4,TRBJ1-2,NA,NA
TGTGCCACCTGCCAAAAGGGGGACACTGAAGCTTTCTTT,CATCQKGDTEAFF,TRBV2,TRBJ1-1,NA,NA
TGTGCCAGTAGTATTAGGGCTCCGGGACAGGGCACGAATGAGCAGTTCTTC,CASSIRAPGQGTNEQFF,TRBV19,TRBJ2-1,NA,TRBD1
TGTGCCAGCAGCGGGGGTGGAGATACGCAGTATTTT,CASSGGGDTQYF,TRBV6-4,TRBJ2-3,NA,NA
TGTGCCAGCAGCTCAACAGGGCAGACAGGGGCCTCCTACAATGAGCAGTTCTTC,CASSSTGQTGASYNEQFF,TRBV7-9,TRBJ2-1,NA,TRBD1
TGTGCCAGCAGCCAAGGTCCTAGCGGGAGCTCCACCGGGGAGCTGTTTTTT,CASSQGPSGSSTGELFF,TRBV4-2,TRBJ2-2,NA,TRBD2
TGTGCCAGCAGCTCTGGACAGGGTGATGGCTACACCTTC,CASSSGQGDGYTF,TRBV7-8,TRBJ1-2,NA,TRBD1
TGTGCCAGCAGCTTGGGGAGGGATTATAGCAATCAGCCCCAGCATTTT,CASSLGRDYSNQPQHF,TRBV5-5,TRBJ1-5,NA,NA
TGCGCCAGCAGCGCGACGGGACAGTACCAAGAGACCCAGTACTTC,CASSATGQYQETQYF,TRBV5-1,TRBJ2-5,NA,TRBD1
TGTGCCAGCAGTTTTTTACAGGGGGCAATCGGGGAGCTGTTTTTT,CASSFLQGAIGELFF,TRBV6-6,TRBJ2-2,NA,TRBD1
TGTGCCAGCACTCACAACGACAGAAACTATGGCTACACCTTC,CASTHNDRNYGYTF,TRBV6-1,TRBJ1-2,NA,NA
TGTGCCAGCAGTTCAAATACAAAGCGCCCGACAGTGGGGTACACGCAGTATTTT,CASSSNTKRPTVGYTQYF,TRBV27,TRBJ2-3,NA,NA
TGTGCCAGCAGTCACGGACAGAGGAACACTGAAGCTTTCTTT,CASSHGQRNTEAFF,TRBV6-5,TRBJ1-1,once,NA
TGCAGTGCTAGTTATGACACTGAAGCTTTCTTT,CSASYDTEAFF,TRBV20-1,TRBJ1-1,few,NA
TGCGCCAGCAGCCAAATCCTAGGGGGCGGTGGCTACACCTTC,CASSQILGGGGYTF,TRBV4-3,TRBJ1-2,NA,TRBD1
TGCGCCAGCAGTTTGCGAGGTGGGTGGAGTGGAGACGAGCAGTACTTC,CASSLRGGWSGDEQYF,TRBV5-1,TRBJ2-7,few,NA
TGCGCCAGCAGCCAAGGGATTAGCGGGAGCTCCTACGAGCAGTACTTC,CASSQGISGSSYEQYF,TRBV4-3,TRBJ2-7,NA,TRBD2
TGTGCCAGTAGTATAGCAACAGGCTCGGAGACCCAGTACTTC,CASSIATGSETQYF,TRBV19,TRBJ2-5,NA,NA
TGTGCCAGTAGTATACCCGCTGGACAGCCATTCTCCTACAATGAGCAGTTCTTC,CASSIPAGQPFSYNEQFF,TRBV19,TRBJ2-1,NA,NA
TGCGCCAGCAGCTTGGAAGGGCCAGGGGGGAGCTCCTATAATTCACCCCTCCACTTT,CASSLEGPGGSSYNSPLHF,TRBV5-1,TRBJ1-6,NA,TRBD1
TGTGCCAGCAGCTTTTCGGGGGGTCATTCACCCCTCCACTTT,CASSFSGGHSPLHF,TRBV7-3,TRBJ1-6,NA,NA
TGTGCCAGCAGCCCTGACAGGGGAGGCAATCAGCCCCAGCATTTT,CASSPDRGGNQPQHF,TRBV28,TRBJ1-5,NA,TRBD1
TGTGCCTGGACCCTGAGGGGGCATGGAAACACCATATATTTT,CAWTLRGHGNTIYF,TRBV30,TRBJ1-3,NA,TRBD1